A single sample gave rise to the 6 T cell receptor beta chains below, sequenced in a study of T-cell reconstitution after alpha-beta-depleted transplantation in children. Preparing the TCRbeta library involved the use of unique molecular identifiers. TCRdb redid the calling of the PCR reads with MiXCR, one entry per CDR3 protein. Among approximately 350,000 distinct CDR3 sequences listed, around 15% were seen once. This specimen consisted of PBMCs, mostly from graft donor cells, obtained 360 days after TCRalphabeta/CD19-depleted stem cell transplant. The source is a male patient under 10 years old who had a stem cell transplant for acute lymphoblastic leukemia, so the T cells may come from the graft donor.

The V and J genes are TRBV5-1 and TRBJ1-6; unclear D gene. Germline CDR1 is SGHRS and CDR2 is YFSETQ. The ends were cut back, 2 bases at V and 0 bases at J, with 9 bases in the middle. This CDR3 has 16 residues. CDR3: CASSFTESSYNSPLHF. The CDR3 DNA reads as TGCGCCAGCAGCTTCACGGAAAGCTCCTATAATTCACCCCTCCACTTT.

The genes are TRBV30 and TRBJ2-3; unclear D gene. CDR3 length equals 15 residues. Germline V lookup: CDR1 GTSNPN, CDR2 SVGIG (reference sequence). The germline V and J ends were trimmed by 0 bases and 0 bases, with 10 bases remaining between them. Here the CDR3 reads CAWSVAVVSTDTQYF. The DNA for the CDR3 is TGTGCCTGGAGTGTGGCCGTGGTTAGCACAGATACGCAGTATTTT.

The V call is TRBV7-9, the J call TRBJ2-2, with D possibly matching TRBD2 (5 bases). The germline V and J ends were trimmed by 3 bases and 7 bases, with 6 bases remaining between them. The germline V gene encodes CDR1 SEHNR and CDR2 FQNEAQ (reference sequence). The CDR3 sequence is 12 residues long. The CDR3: CASSFGSGELFF. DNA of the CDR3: TGTGCCAGCAGCTTTGGGAGCGGGGAGCTGTTTTTT.

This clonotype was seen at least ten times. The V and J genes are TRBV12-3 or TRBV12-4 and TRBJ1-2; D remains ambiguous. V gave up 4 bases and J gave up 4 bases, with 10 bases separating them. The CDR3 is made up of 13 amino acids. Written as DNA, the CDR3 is TGTGCCAGCAGTTCTGGAGTATTCTATGGCTACACCTTC. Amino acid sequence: CASSSGVFYGYTF.

This CDR3 is CASRELAADTDTQYF. Here the CDR3 DNA reads TGTGCCAGTAGAGAATTAGCGGCAGACACAGATACGCAGTATTTT. This chain connects TRBV12-3 or TRBV12-4 to TRBJ2-3; possible D gene TRBD2, 6 bases. Deletions cut 9 bases from V and 2 bases from J, with 18 bases between. The CDR3 has 15 amino acids.

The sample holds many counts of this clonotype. CDR3 sequence (DNA): TGTGCCAGCAGTTTGGACAGGGGATACCCCTACGAGCAGTACTTC. Translated, it gives CASSLDRGYPYEQYF. The chain is built from TRBV6-2 or TRBV6-3 and TRBJ2-7; 9 bases agree with TRBD1. The J segment lost 2 bases and the V segment lost 4 bases, leaving 6 bases of the junction unmatched. This CDR3 is 15 amino acids long. From germline, CDR1 is MNHEY and CDR2 SVGEGT.